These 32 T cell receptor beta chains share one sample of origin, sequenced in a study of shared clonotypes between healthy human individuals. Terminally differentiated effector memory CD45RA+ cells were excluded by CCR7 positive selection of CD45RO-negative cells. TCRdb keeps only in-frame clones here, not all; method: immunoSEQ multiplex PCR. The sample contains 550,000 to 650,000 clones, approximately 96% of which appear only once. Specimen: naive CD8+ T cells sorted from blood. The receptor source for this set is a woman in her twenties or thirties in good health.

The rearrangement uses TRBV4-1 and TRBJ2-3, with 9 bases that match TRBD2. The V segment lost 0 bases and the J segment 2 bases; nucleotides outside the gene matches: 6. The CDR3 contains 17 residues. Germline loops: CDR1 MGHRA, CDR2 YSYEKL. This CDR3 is CASSQEQGLANTDTQYF. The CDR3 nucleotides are TGCGCCAGCAGCCAAGAGCAAGGACTAGCGAACACAGATACGCAGTATTTT.

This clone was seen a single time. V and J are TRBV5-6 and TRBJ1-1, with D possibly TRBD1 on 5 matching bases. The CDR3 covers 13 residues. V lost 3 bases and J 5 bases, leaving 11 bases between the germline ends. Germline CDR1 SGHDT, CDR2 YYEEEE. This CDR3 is CASSSRVRTEAFF. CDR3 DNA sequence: TGTGCCAGCAGCTCCAGGGTCAGGACTGAAGCTTTCTTT.

Written as DNA, the CDR3 is TGTGCCAGCAGACCAGGGTTCATGAACACTGAAGCTTTCTTT. It codes for CASRPGFMNTEAFF. The rearrangement joins TRBV27 to TRBJ1-1; a weak D match, TRBD1 (5 bases). The CDR3 sequence is 14 residues long. V lost 6 bases, J lost 0 bases, and 11 bases lay in between. Germline V gene lookup returns CDR1 MNHEY and CDR2 SMNVEV (reference sequence).

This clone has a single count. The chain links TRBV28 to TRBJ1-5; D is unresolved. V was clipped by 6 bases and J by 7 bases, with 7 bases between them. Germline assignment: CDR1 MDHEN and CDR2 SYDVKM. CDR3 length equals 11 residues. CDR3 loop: CASSSRQPQHF. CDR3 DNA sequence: TGTGCCAGCAGCTCTAGGCAGCCCCAGCATTTT.

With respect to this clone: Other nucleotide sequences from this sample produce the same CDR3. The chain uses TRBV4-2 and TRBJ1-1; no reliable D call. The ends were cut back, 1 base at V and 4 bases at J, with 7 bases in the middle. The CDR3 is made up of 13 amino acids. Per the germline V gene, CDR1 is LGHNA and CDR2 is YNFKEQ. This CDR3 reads CASSQGGATEAFF. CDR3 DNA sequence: TGTGCCAGCAGCCAAGGGGGAGCCACTGAAGCTTTCTTT.

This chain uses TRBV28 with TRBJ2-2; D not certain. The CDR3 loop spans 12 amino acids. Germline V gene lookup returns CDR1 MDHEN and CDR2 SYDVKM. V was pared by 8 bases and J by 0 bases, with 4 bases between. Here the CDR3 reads CASPSNTGELFF. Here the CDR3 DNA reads TGTGCCAGCCCCTCGAACACCGGGGAGCTGTTTTTT.

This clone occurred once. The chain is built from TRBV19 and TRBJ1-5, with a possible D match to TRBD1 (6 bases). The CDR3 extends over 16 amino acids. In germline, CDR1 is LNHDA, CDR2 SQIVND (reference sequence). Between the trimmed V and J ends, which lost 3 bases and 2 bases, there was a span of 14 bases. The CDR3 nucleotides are TGTGCCAGTAGTATGCCAGGGGAGTTCGGCAATCAGCCCCAGCATTTT. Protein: CASSMPGEFGNQPQHF.

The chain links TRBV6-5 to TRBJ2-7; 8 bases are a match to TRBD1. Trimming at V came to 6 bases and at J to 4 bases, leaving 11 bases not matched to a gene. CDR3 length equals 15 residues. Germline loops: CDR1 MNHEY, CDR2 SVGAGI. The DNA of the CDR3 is TGTGCCAGCAGCCCACACCAGGGGGCAAAGTACGAGCAGTACTTC. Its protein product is CASSPHQGAKYEQYF.

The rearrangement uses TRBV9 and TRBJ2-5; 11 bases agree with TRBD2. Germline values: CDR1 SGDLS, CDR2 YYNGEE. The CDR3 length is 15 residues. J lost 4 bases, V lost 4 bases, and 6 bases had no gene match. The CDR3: CASSQSGLAGETQYF. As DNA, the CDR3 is TGTGCCAGCAGCCAATCCGGACTAGCGGGAGAGACCCAGTACTTC.

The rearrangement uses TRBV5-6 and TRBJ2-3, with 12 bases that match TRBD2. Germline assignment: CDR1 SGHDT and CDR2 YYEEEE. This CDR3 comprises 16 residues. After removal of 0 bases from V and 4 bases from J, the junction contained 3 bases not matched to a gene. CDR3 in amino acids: CASSLGLAGDPDTQYF. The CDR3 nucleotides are TGTGCCAGCAGCTTGGGACTAGCGGGAGACCCAGATACGCAGTATTTT.

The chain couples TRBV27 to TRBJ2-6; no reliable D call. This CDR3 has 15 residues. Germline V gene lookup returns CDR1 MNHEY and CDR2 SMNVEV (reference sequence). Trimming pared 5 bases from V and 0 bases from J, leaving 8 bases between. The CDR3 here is CASSPVSSGANVLTF. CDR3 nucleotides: TGTGCCAGCAGTCCTGTTTCCTCTGGGGCCAACGTCCTGACTTTC.

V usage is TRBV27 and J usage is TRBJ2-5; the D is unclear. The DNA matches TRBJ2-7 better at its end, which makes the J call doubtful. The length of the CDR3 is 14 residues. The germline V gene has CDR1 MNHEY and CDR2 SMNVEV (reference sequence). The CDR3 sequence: CASSSRDNSYEQYF. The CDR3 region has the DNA TGTGCCAGCAGTTCTCGAGACAACTCCTACGAGCAGTACTTC.

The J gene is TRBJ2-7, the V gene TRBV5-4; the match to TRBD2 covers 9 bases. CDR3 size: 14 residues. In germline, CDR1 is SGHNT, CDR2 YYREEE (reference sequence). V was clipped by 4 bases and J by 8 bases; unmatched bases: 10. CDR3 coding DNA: TGTGCCAGCAGCCACCCAGCGGGAGGAGCGCAGCAGTACTTC. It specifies CASSHPAGGAQQYF.

The CDR3: CASNRGLRSNQPQHF. The CDR3 region has the DNA TGTGCCAGCAACCGGGGGCTGAGGAGCAATCAGCCCCAGCATTTT. V and J are TRBV7-8 and TRBJ1-5, with D possibly matching TRBD1 (6 bases). The CDR3 sequence is 15 residues long. CDR1 and CDR2 (germline): SGHVS, FQNEAQ. Trimming left V 7 bases short and J 1 base short, with 14 bases between.

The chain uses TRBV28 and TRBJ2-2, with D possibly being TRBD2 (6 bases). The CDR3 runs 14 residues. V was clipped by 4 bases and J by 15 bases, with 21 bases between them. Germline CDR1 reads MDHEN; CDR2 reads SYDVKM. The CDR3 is CASSYFSSTGEVFF. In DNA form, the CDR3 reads TGTGCCAGCAGTTATTTCAGCTCGACGGGAGAGGTGTTTTTT.

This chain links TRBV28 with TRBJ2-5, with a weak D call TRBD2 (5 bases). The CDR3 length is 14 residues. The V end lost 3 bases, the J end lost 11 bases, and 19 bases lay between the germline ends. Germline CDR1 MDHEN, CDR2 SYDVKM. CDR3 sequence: CASSFFSQYGEQYF. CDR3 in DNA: TGTGCCAGCAGTTTCTTCTCCCAGTACGGGGAGCAGTACTTC.

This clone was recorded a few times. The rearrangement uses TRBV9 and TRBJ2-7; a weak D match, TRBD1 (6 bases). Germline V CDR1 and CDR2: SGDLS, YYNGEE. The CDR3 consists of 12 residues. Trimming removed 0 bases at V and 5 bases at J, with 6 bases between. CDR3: CASSVEGDEQYF. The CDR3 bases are TGTGCCAGCAGCGTAGAGGGGGACGAGCAGTACTTC.

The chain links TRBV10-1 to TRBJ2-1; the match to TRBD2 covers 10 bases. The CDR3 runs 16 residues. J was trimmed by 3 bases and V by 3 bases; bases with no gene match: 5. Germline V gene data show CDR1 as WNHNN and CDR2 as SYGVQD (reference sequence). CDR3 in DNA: TGCGCCAGCAGTGACCCAGCTAGCGGGAGCTACAATGAGCAGTTCTTC. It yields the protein CASSDPASGSYNEQFF.

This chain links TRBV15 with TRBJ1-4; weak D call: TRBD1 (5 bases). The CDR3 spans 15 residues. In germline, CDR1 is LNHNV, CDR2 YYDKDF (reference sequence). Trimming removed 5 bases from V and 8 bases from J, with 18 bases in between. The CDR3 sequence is CATSGRQMGLEKLFF. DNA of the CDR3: TGTGCCACCAGCGGGAGACAGATGGGACTGGAAAAACTGTTTTTT.

Here the CDR3 DNA reads TGTGCCAGCAGCCCAAGAAACAGGGTTCGGGACAATGAGCAGTTCTTC. Translated, it gives CASSPRNRVRDNEQFF. This chain joins TRBV7-9 and TRBJ2-1, with a weak D call TRBD1 (6 bases). The CDR3 is made up of 16 amino acids. The germline V gene encodes CDR1 SEHNR and CDR2 FQNEAQ (reference sequence). Trimming shortened V by 5 bases and J by 5 bases, and 19 bases separated the two germline ends.

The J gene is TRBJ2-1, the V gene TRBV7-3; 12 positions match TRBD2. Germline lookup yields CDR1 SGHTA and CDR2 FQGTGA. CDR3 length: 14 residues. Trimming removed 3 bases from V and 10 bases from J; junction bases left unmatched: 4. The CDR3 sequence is CASSLTSGSWEQFF. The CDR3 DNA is TGTGCCAGCAGCTTGACTAGCGGGAGTTGGGAGCAGTTCTTC.

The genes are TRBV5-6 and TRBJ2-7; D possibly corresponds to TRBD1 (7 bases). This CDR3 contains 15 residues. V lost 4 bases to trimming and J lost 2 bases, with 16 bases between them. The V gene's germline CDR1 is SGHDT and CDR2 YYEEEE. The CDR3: CASSPGRGVAYEQYF. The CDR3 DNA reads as TGTGCCAGCAGCCCAGGCAGGGGGGTAGCCTACGAGCAGTACTTC.

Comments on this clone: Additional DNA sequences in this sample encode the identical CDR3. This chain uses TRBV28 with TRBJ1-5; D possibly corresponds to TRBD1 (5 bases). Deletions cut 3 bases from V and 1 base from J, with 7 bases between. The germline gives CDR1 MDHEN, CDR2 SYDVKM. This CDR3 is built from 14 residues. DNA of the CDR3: TGTGCCAGCAGTTTGGGGGGGAGCAATCAGCCCCAGCATTTT. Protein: CASSLGGSNQPQHF. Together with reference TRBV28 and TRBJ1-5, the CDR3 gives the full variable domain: DVKVTQSSRYLVKRTGEKVFLECVQDMDHENMFWYRQDPGLGLRLIYFSYDVKMKEKGDIPEGYSVSREKKERFSLILESASTNQTSMYLCASSLGGSNQPQHFGDGTRLSIL.

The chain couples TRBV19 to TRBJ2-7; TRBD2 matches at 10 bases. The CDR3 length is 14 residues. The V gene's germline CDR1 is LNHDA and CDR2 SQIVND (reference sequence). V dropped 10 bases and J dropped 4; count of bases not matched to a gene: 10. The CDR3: CATGPGLAVYEQYF. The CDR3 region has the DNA TGTGCCACCGGACCCGGACTAGCGGTATACGAGCAGTACTTC.

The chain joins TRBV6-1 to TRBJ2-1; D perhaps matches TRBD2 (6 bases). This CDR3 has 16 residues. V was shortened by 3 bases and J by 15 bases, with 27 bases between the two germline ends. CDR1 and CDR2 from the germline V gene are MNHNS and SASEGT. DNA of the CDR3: TGTGCCAGCAGTGACGGGGGACCAGTGCCAATGATGTATAGGTTCTTC. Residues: CASSDGGPVPMMYRFF.

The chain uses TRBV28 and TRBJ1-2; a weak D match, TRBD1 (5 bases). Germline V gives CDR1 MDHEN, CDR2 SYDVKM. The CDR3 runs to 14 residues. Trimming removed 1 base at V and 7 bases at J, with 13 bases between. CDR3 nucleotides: TGTGCCAGCAGTTTATTGCCCAGGGAACTTGGCTACACCTTC. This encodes CASSLLPRELGYTF.

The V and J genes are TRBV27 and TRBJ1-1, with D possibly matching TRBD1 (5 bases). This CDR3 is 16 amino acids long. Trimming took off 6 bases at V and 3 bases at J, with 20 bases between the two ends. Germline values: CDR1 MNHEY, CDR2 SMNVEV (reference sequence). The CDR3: CASSNPRDSVHTEAFF. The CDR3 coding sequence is TGTGCCAGCAGCAATCCCCGCGACAGCGTGCACACTGAAGCTTTCTTT.

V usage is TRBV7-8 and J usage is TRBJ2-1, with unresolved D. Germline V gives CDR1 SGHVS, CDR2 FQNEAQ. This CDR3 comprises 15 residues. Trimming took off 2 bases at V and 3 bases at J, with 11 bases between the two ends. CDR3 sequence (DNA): TGTGCCAGCAGCTTACCCGGAGACAACTACAATGAGCAGTTCTTC. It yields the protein CASSLPGDNYNEQFF.

The CDR3 here is CASSLEAGPSYEQYF. The CDR3 DNA is TGTGCCAGCAGCTTAGAAGCGGGACCGTCCTACGAGCAGTACTTC. This sequence joins TRBV11-2 and TRBJ2-5; TRBD2 matches at 7 bases. The tail of the sequence fits TRBJ2-7 better, so the J call may be wrong. The V gene's germline CDR1 is SGHAT and CDR2 FQNNGV. The CDR3 totals 15 residues.

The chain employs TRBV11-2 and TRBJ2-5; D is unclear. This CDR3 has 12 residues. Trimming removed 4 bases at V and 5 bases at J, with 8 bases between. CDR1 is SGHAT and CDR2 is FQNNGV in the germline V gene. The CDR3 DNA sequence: TGTGCCAGCAGCTCTTACTATGAGACCCAGTACTTC. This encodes CASSSYYETQYF. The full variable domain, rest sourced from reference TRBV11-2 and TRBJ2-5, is EAGVAQSPRYKIIEKRQSVAFWCNPISGHATLYWYQQILGQGPKLLIQFQNNGVVDDSQLPKDRFSAERLKGVDSTLKIQPAKLEDSAVYLCASSSYYETQYFGPGTRLLVL.

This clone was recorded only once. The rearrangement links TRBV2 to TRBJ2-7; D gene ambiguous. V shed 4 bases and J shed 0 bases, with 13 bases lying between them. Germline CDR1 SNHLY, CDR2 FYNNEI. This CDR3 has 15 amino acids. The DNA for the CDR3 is TGTGCCAGCAGTGCTCTTGTATGGGGCTCCTACGAGCAGTACTTC. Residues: CASSALVWGSYEQYF.

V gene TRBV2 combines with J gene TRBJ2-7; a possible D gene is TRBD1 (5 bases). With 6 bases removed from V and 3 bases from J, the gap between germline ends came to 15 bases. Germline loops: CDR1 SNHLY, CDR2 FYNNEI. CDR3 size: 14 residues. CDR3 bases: TGTGCCAGCAGCGACCCCGACAGAGGCTACGAGCAGTACTTC. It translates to CASSDPDRGYEQYF.